The following is a T cell receptor beta chain sequence with its context. The target antigen is unknown. These data belong to a study of T cell responses to AZD1222 COVID-19 vaccine. Overall study findings and caveats: Donors, mostly white British, included more females; clonal diversity was possibly underestimated. Unmutated variant regions reportedly attract nearly half of all spike-specific TCRs.

The CDR3 consists of 16 residues. Germline values: CDR1 LNHDA, CDR2 SQIVND (reference sequence). V dropped 5 bases and J dropped 0; count of bases not matched to a gene: 6. Repertoires were generated with immunoSEQ multiplex PCR, while TCRdb's copy carries only in-frame clones and drops some. Among about 140,000 clones, 80% to 95% were seen once, and the ten largest hold 2.5% to 4%. This clonotype was obtained from an adult in good health. The chain has TRBV19 and TRBJ2-1, with 8 bases identical to TRBD2. The source was peripheral blood, collected on day 0 of AZD1222 vaccination. The CDR3 spells CASSSPGGASYNEQFF. The CDR3 coding sequence is TGTGCCAGTAGTTCCCCCGGGGGGGCCTCCTACAATGAGCAGTTCTTC.